These 9 T cell receptor beta chains originate from one sample sequenced in a study of blood T cells in healthy people across ages. With a J-beta primer mix and a sample-barcoded 5' primer, a second PCR ran 7 to 11 cycles. One entry per CDR3 protein, called by TCRdb with MiXCR from the 5' RACE reads. Of fewer than 800,000 distinct CDR3 sequences listed, around a quarter were seen once; the top ten hold 9.4%. These same data were also listed under a study on T cells of mothers and their children.

Source material: blood. The receptors stem from a boy aged 5-17 years in good health.

The chain recombines TRBV6-6 with TRBJ1-2; possibly TRBD1 for D (6 bases). Germline CDR1 is MNHNY and CDR2 is SVGAGI (reference sequence). Trimming removed 6 bases from V and 4 bases from J, with 15 bases in between. The CDR3 has 14 residues. CDR3 amino acids: CASRPSTGLYGYTF. For the CDR3, the DNA is TGTGCCAGCAGGCCCTCGACAGGCCTCTATGGCTACACCTTC.

DNA for the CDR3: TGTGCCAGCGGTCCCGGCTACAATCAGCCCCAGCATTTT. Its protein product is CASGPGYNQPQHF. The chain links TRBV12-3 or TRBV12-4 to TRBJ1-5; D ambiguous. The V gene lost 8 bases and the J gene lost 3 bases, with 11 bases spanning the gap. This CDR3 is built from 13 residues.

The gene calls are TRBV7-2 and TRBJ2-1; a possible D gene is TRBD2 (6 bases). The CDR3 is 12 residues long. Germline values: CDR1 SGHTA, CDR2 FQGNSA. Trimming cost V 5 bases and J 9 bases, with 11 bases left between them. For the CDR3, the DNA is TGTGCCAGCAGCGAGACTAGGCGTGAGCAGTTCTTC. It translates to CASSETRREQFF.

This clonotype was recorded a few times. The J gene is TRBJ2-3, the V gene TRBV29-1, with D perhaps matching TRBD2 (5 bases). The germline V gene has CDR1 SQVTM and CDR2 ANQGSEA. V lost 6 bases and J 4 bases, leaving 14 bases between the germline ends. This CDR3 contains 13 residues. The CDR3 spells CSVATSGADTQYF. The CDR3 DNA follows: TGCAGCGTCGCCACTAGTGGTGCAGATACGCAGTATTTT.

There are a few counts of this clonotype. CDR3 region: CSVGLAGRTDTQYF. CDR3 coding DNA: TGCAGTGTGGGGCTAGCGGGACGCACAGATACGCAGTATTTT. The chain has TRBV20-1 and TRBJ2-3; 9 bases are shared with TRBD2. Trimming at V came to 7 bases and at J to 1 base, leaving 6 bases not matched to a gene. Germline loops: CDR1 DFQATT, CDR2 SNEGSKA (reference sequence). CDR3 length: 14 amino acids.

V and J are TRBV27 and TRBJ2-5; the D call may be TRBD1 or TRBD2 (7 bases each). The CDR3 is 14 residues long. V lost 6 bases and J lost 6, with 17 bases in between. Germline V lookup: CDR1 MNHEY, CDR2 SMNVEV (reference sequence). The CDR3 coding sequence is TGTGCCAGCAGGAATCAGGGGGGGCGAAAGACCCAGTACTTC. Its protein is CASRNQGGRKTQYF.

V and J are TRBV20-1 and TRBJ2-3, with TRBD1 matching 10 bases. This CDR3 spans 13 amino acids. The trim removed 6 bases at V and 1 base at J, leaving 1 base unmatched. Germline values: CDR1 DFQATT, CDR2 SNEGSKA (reference sequence). The chain's CDR3 is CSAGQGGTDTQYF. The CDR3 DNA follows: TGCAGTGCAGGACAGGGGGGCACAGATACGCAGTATTTT.

The V call is TRBV12-3 or TRBV12-4, the J call TRBJ1-1; the D is unclear. The CDR3 sequence is 15 residues long. V was cut by 3 bases and J by 8 bases, with 19 bases left in between. CDR3 bases: TGTGCCAGCAGTTTCCGTGCAGGATACGGAACAGAAGCTTTCTTT. It translates to CASSFRAGYGTEAFF.

J is TRBJ2-7 and V is TRBV27; tentatively, D is TRBD2 (6 bases). Germline V gene data show CDR1 as MNHEY and CDR2 as SMNVEV (reference sequence). V was trimmed by 6 bases and J by 2 bases, leaving 14 bases between them. The CDR3 is made up of 14 amino acids. The CDR3 loop is CASSKGLVPYEQYF. Written as DNA, the CDR3 is TGTGCCAGCAGCAAGGGACTTGTACCCTACGAGCAGTACTTC.